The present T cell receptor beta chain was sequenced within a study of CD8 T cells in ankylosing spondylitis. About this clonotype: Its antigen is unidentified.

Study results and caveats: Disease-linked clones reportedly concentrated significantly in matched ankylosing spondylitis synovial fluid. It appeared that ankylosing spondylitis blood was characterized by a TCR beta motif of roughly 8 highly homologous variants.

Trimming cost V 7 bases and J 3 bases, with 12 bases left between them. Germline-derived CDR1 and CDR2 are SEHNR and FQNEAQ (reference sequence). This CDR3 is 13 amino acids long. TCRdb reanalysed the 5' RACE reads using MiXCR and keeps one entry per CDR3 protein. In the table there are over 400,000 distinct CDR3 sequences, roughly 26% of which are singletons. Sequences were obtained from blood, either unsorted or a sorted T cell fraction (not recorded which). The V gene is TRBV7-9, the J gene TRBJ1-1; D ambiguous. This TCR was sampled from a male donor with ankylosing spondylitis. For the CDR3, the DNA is TGTGCCAGCACCTATGTCGGGGACACTGAAGCTTTCTTT. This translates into CASTYVGDTEAFF.